The 15 T cell receptor beta chains below were found in one sample sequenced in a study of vaccination and CD4 T cells after COVID-19. Treatment indicated: approximately nine-day PBMC culture with coronavirus spike peptide pools or control peptides (ViraFEST assay). Sequencing of cultured CD4+ T cell DNA used the Oncomine TCR Beta short-read assay. TCRdb ran MiXCR on the PCR reads and lists one entry per CDR3 protein. The data contain 9,000 to 13,000 distinct CDR3 sequences, 32% of them seen just once; the ten biggest clones take up around a sixth. Which antigens these TCRs recognize remains unknown. The sequencing used CD4+ T cells from blood, cultured in vitro, collected after SARS-CoV-2 vaccination. The receptors derive from a human donor who had recovered from COVID-19.

The chain is built from TRBV6-5 and TRBJ2-2; 10 bases fit TRBD1. V dropped 4 bases and J dropped 2; count of bases not matched to a gene: 1. Germline V gene lookup returns CDR1 MNHEY and CDR2 SVGAGI. The CDR3 has 15 amino acids. Here the CDR3 reads CASSWDRGNTGELFF. The CDR3 DNA reads TGTGCCAGCAGTTGGGACAGGGGTAACACCGGGGAGCTGTTTTTT.

V is TRBV20-1 and J is TRBJ1-5; TRBD1 matches 8 bases. Germline CDR1 and CDR2: DFQATT and SNEGSKA (reference sequence). The V segment lost 6 bases and the J segment 0 bases; nucleotides outside the gene matches: 16. There are 18 residues in the CDR3. The CDR3 reads CSARVRQGLMDSNQPQHF. The CDR3 DNA sequence: TGCAGTGCACGAGTGAGACAGGGGCTTATGGATAGCAATCAGCCCCAGCATTTT.

This clonotype occurred a few times. The chain combines TRBV7-2 with TRBJ2-7; 9 positions agree with TRBD2. CDR3 length equals 14 residues. J was trimmed by 2 bases and V by 1 base; bases with no gene match: 0. Germline lookup yields CDR1 SGHTA and CDR2 FQGNSA. CDR3 bases: TGTGCCAGCAGCTTAGGACTAGCGGCCTACGAGCAGTACTTC. Protein product: CASSLGLAAYEQYF.

The chain links TRBV7-8 to TRBJ2-5; no definite D call. This CDR3 has 12 residues. Trimming shortened V by 4 bases and J by 7 bases, and 10 bases separated the two germline ends. Germline V lookup: CDR1 SGHVS, CDR2 FQNEAQ. For the CDR3, the DNA is TGTGCCAGCAGCTCATCCAGTGGGACCCAGTACTTC. Amino acid sequence: CASSSSSGTQYF.

The genes are TRBV20-1 and TRBJ1-1, with a tentative D call TRBD1 (6 bases). This CDR3 comprises 14 residues. V was cut by 5 bases and J by 5 bases, with 18 bases left in between. Germline V gene sequence: CDR1 DFQATT, CDR2 SNEGSKA (reference sequence). The chain's CDR3 is CSAPTRGGRTEAFF. As DNA, the CDR3 is TGCAGTGCTCCTACACGAGGGGGGAGAACTGAAGCTTTCTTT.

The chain couples TRBV5-1 to TRBJ1-1; D call uncertain. Looked up from germline, CDR1 is SGHRS and CDR2 is YFSETQ. The CDR3 length is 11 residues. V lost 5 bases, J lost 11 bases, and 13 bases lay in between. CDR3 in amino acids: CASRSTSEAFF. For the CDR3, the DNA is TGCGCCAGCAGATCCACCAGTGAGGCTTTCTTT.

CDR3 sequence reads: CASSLSRTANSPLHF. CDR3 DNA sequence: TGTGCCAGCAGCTTATCTAGGACAGCTAATTCACCCCTCCACTTT. The chain has TRBV7-2 and TRBJ1-6, with D maybe TRBD1 (6 bases). CDR3 length equals 15 residues. V shed 2 bases and J shed 6 bases, with 11 bases lying between them. Germline CDR1 is SGHTA and CDR2 is FQGNSA.

The rearrangement uses TRBV6-2 or TRBV6-3 and TRBJ2-1, with 8 bases matching TRBD2. After removal of 7 bases from V and 5 bases from J, the junction contained 7 bases not matched to a gene. In germline, CDR1 is MNHEY, CDR2 SVGEGT. The CDR3 is made up of 14 amino acids. This chain's CDR3 is CASTERGRHNEQFF. The CDR3 coding sequence is TGTGCCAGCACCGAGCGGGGGAGGCACAATGAGCAGTTCTTC.

This clonotype rates as medium-sized. The J gene is TRBJ2-5, the V gene TRBV24-1, with D possibly TRBD2 on 6 matching bases. CDR1 is KGHDR and CDR2 is SFDVKD in the germline V gene. CDR3 length: 16 residues. The germline V and J ends were trimmed by 4 bases and 1 base, with 15 bases remaining between them. CDR3 loop: CATSDPGTAAQETQYF. CDR3 in DNA: TGTGCCACCAGTGACCCTGGGACTGCAGCCCAAGAGACCCAGTACTTC.

The chain uses TRBV28 and TRBJ1-5; D may be TRBD1 (6 bases). Germline V gene lookup returns CDR1 MDHEN and CDR2 SYDVKM. The CDR3 is made up of 15 amino acids. The V end was cut by 6 bases, the J end by 2 bases, with 14 bases between. CDR3 DNA sequence: TGTGCCAGCAGCCGGGGGGGGGCTGGCAATCAGCCCCAGCATTTT. Translated, it gives CASSRGGAGNQPQHF.

The sample holds one count of this clonotype. The chain couples TRBV5-1 to TRBJ2-6; no definite D call. This CDR3 region has 14 residues. Germline V lookup: CDR1 SGHRS, CDR2 YFSETQ. V lost 2 bases and J 3 bases, leaving 6 bases between the germline ends. The CDR3 here is CASSLGDGANVLTF. The CDR3 nucleotides read TGCGCCAGCAGCTTAGGCGATGGGGCCAACGTCCTGACTTTC.

There are a few counts of this clonotype. The V call is TRBV6-1, the J call TRBJ1-1; D possibly corresponds to TRBD1 (6 bases). The CDR3 has 15 residues. With 6 bases removed from V and 0 bases from J, the gap between germline ends came to 14 bases. CDR1 and CDR2 from the germline V gene are MNHNS and SASEGT. The CDR3 loop is CASSSDRMMNTEAFF. The CDR3 DNA reads as TGTGCCAGCAGCTCGGACAGAATGATGAACACTGAAGCTTTCTTT.

V is TRBV4-3 and J is TRBJ2-2; the D gene is possibly TRBD1 (6 bases). The V gene's germline CDR1 is LGHNA and CDR2 YSLEER. V lost 4 bases and J lost 3, with 21 bases in between. The CDR3 contains 18 residues. CDR3 coding DNA: TGCGCCAGCAGCCCCCGCCTCTCGGCAGGGGTAGACACCGGGGAGCTGTTTTTT. Translation: CASSPRLSAGVDTGELFF.

The chain links TRBV2 to TRBJ2-7, with D perhaps matching TRBD1 (5 bases). Per germline, CDR1 SNHLY and CDR2 FYNNEI. CDR3 length equals 13 residues. The V end was cut by 3 bases, the J end by 0 bases, with 6 bases between. The CDR3 DNA follows: TGTGCCAGCAGTGAGGGGCTCTCCTACGAGCAGTACTTC. Its protein product is CASSEGLSYEQYF.

This clonotype was detected a few times. The rearrangement links TRBV20-1 to TRBJ1-2, with TRBD1 matching 8 bases. Germline CDR1 DFQATT, CDR2 SNEGSKA (reference sequence). CDR3 length: 12 residues. Trimming removed 7 bases from V and 7 bases from J; junction bases left unmatched: 8. The CDR3 DNA reads TGCAGTGTTCTAAACAGGGGGAGTGGCTACACCTTC. Translating it yields CSVLNRGSGYTF.